One sample yielded the 19 T cell receptor beta chains listed below, sequenced in a study of blood T cell repertoires in COVID-19. Some clones are missing from TCRdb's copy, which holds only in-frame ones; the method was immunoSEQ multiplex PCR. The data contain 350,000 to 500,000 clones, over 75% of them singletons. Material: PBMCs or T cells enriched from blood (not recorded which). The origin of the receptors is a woman aged 18-35 years who had been exposed to COVID-19.

The chain combines TRBV7-9 with TRBJ2-3; weak D call: TRBD1 (5 bases). V was clipped by 5 bases and J by 5 bases, with 8 bases between them. CDR1 SEHNR and CDR2 FQNEAQ come from the germline V gene (reference sequence). The CDR3 is 12 amino acids. CDR3 sequence (DNA): TGTGCCAGCAGCGCGCAGGGAGATACGCAGTATTTT. This codes for CASSAQGDTQYF.

The gene calls are TRBV4-1 and TRBJ1-1; weak D call: TRBD1 (5 bases). V was cut by 1 base and J by 5 bases, with 17 bases left in between. The V gene's germline CDR1 is MGHRA and CDR2 YSYEKL. The CDR3 loop spans 16 amino acids. This CDR3 is CASSQGLIGEKTEAFF. Written as DNA, the CDR3 is TGCGCCAGCAGCCAAGGATTGATAGGGGAAAAAACTGAAGCTTTCTTT.

The chain has TRBV30 and TRBJ1-5; 10 nucleotides align to TRBD1. In germline, CDR1 is GTSNPN, CDR2 SVGIG (reference sequence). The CDR3 runs to 13 residues. The V and J ends lost 3 bases and 6 bases, in that order; junction bases with no gene match: 2. CDR3: CAWSGTGVQPQHF. Written as DNA, the CDR3 is TGTGCCTGGAGCGGGACAGGGGTTCAGCCCCAGCATTTT. The full variable domain, in which reference TRBV30 and TRBJ1-5 provide the parts outside the CDR3, is SQTIHQWPATLVQPVGSPLSLECTVEGTSNPNLYWYRQAAGRGLQLLFYSVGIGQISSEVPQNLSASRPQDRQFILSSKKLLLSDSGFYLCAWSGTGVQPQHFGDGTRLSIL.

The rearrangement uses TRBV19 and TRBJ1-2; no clear D. The CDR3 is 12 amino acids. The germline gives CDR1 LNHDA, CDR2 SQIVND (reference sequence). V shed 3 bases and J shed 4 bases, with 6 bases lying between them. The CDR3 DNA reads as TGTGCCAGTAGTATGGGAGGCTATGGCTACACCTTC. The encoded protein is CASSMGGYGYTF.

Of note for this clone: This CDR3 is also generated by other DNA sequences in the sample. The CDR3 reads CASSLQGNQPQHF. In nucleotides, the CDR3 is TGTGCCAGCAGCCTACAGGGTAACCAGCCCCAGCATTTT. J is TRBJ1-5 and V is TRBV7-9; a weak D match, TRBD1 (6 bases). V gave up 5 bases and J gave up 7 bases, with 12 bases separating them. This CDR3 spans 13 amino acids. Germline V gene lookup returns CDR1 SEHNR and CDR2 FQNEAQ (reference sequence). Based on the CDR3 plus reference TRBV7-9 and TRBJ1-5, the full variable domain is DTGVSQNPRHKITKRGQNVTFRCDPISEHNRLYWYRQTLGQGPEFLTYFQNEAQLEKSRLLSDRFSAERPKGSFSTLEIQRTEQGDSAMYLCASSLQGNQPQHFGDGTRLSIL.

V is TRBV7-8 and J is TRBJ1-2; weak D call: TRBD1 (5 bases). Deletions cut 5 bases from V and 4 bases from J, with 17 bases between. The germline gives CDR1 SGHVS, CDR2 FQNEAQ. This CDR3 is 15 amino acids long. CDR3 sequence reads: CASSLDTGQAYGYTF. The DNA for the CDR3 is TGTGCCAGCAGCCTAGACACAGGCCAGGCCTATGGCTACACCTTC.

In this sample, this clone turned up once. The rearrangement uses TRBV7-2 and TRBJ1-3, with D perhaps TRBD1 (5 bases). Germline CDR1 reads SGHTA; CDR2 reads FQGNSA. The germline V and J ends were trimmed by 3 bases and 3 bases, with 9 bases remaining between them. The CDR3 is made up of 14 amino acids. The CDR3 protein is CASSLGGFGNTIYF. The CDR3 nucleotides are TGTGCCAGCAGCTTGGGGGGGTTTGGAAACACCATATATTTT.

This chain joins TRBV9 and TRBJ1-6; 7 bases match TRBD1. The V gene's germline CDR1 is SGDLS and CDR2 YYNGEE. The CDR3 is 15 amino acids. The V gene end was trimmed by 4 bases and the J gene end by 7 bases; junction bases not matched to a gene: 8. CDR3 coding DNA: TGTGCCAGCAGCCCCCTAACAGGGGTGAATTCACCCCTCCACTTT. Translating gives CASSPLTGVNSPLHF.

The chain joins TRBV14 to TRBJ1-6; no clear D. The CDR3 contains 13 residues. Deletions cut 4 bases from V and 4 bases from J, with 5 bases between. Germline lookup yields CDR1 SGHDN and CDR2 FVKESK. CDR3 loop: CASSLVYNSPLHF. CDR3 nucleotide sequence: TGTGCCAGCAGCCTTGTATATAATTCACCCCTCCACTTT.

V and J are TRBV5-4 and TRBJ2-6; perhaps TRBD1 as D (6 bases). The CDR3 is 15 amino acids. V dropped 3 bases and J dropped 0 bases, with 7 bases sitting between them. CDR1 is SGHNT, CDR2 YYREEE, per germline (reference sequence). The CDR3 DNA is TGTGCCAGCAGCTCACAGGGCTCTGGGGCCAACGTCCTGACTTTC. Its translation: CASSSQGSGANVLTF. Combining the CDR3 with reference TRBV5-4 and TRBJ2-6 gives the whole variable domain ETGVTQSPTHLIKTRGQQVTLRCSSQSGHNTVSWYQQALGQGPQFIFQYYREEENGRGNFPPRFSGLQFPNYSSELNVNALELDDSALYLCASSSQGSGANVLTFGAGSRLTVL.

The V call is TRBV6-1, the J call TRBJ2-7, with 9 nucleotides matching TRBD2. Germline assignment: CDR1 MNHNS and CDR2 SASEGT. J gave up 1 base and V 2 bases, and 9 bases lay outside the gene matches. The CDR3 length is 17 residues. CDR3 bases: TGTGCCAGCAGTGAACGTCGGAGTAGCGGGAGTTCCTACGAGCAGTACTTC. Translation gives CASSERRSSGSSYEQYF.

This chain's CDR3 is CASSQSGRGGYEQFF. The CDR3 DNA follows: TGCGCCAGCAGCCAGTCAGGGCGGGGGGGCTATGAGCAGTTCTTC. The V and J genes are TRBV4-3 and TRBJ2-1; TRBD2 matches 9 bases. The CDR3 runs to 15 residues. The V segment lost 3 bases and the J segment 8 bases; nucleotides outside the gene matches: 8. Per germline, CDR1 LGHNA and CDR2 YSLEER.

The rearrangement uses TRBV7-6 and TRBJ2-1, with TRBD1 identical over 9 bases. CDR3 length: 16 residues. Germline values: CDR1 SGHVS, CDR2 FNYEAQ. The trim removed 4 bases at V and 0 bases at J, leaving 4 bases unmatched. CDR3 sequence: CASSWGQGSSYNEQFF. DNA for the CDR3: TGTGCCAGCAGCTGGGGACAGGGCAGCTCCTACAATGAGCAGTTCTTC.

This clone was seen once. This chain links TRBV18 with TRBJ2-2; TRBD2 agrees at 7 bases. Germline-derived CDR1 and CDR2 are KGHSH and LQKENI. V was clipped by 6 bases and J by 6 bases; unmatched bases: 7. The CDR3 totals 14 residues. For the CDR3, the DNA is TGTGCCAGCTCCCCAGACAGCGGGGCCGGGGAGCTGTTTTTT. Translated, it gives CASSPDSGAGELFF.

This clone was detected once. CDR3 protein: CASRREQAYSNQPQHF. CDR3 nucleotide sequence: TGTGCCAGCAGACGTGAACAGGCATATAGCAATCAGCCCCAGCATTTT. The chain links TRBV11-3 to TRBJ1-5; D possibly corresponds to TRBD1 (5 bases). Germline V gene lookup returns CDR1 SGHNT and CDR2 YENEEA. With 6 bases removed from V and 0 bases from J, the gap between germline ends came to 15 bases. This CDR3 has 16 residues.

The chain uses TRBV7-9 and TRBJ1-1; TRBD1 matches at 7 bases. Trimming cost V 5 bases and J 0 bases; bases outside gene matches: 6. CDR1 and CDR2 from the germline V gene are SEHNR and FQNEAQ (reference sequence). The CDR3 is 15 amino acids. DNA for the CDR3: TGTGCCAGCAGCCCGAAACAGGGGCTGAACACTGAAGCTTTCTTT. The encoded protein is CASSPKQGLNTEAFF.

The chain couples TRBV5-4 to TRBJ2-5, with 9 bases matching TRBD1. The germline V gene has CDR1 SGHNT and CDR2 YYREEE (reference sequence). The CDR3 runs 15 residues. The V segment lost 3 bases and the J segment 6 bases; nucleotides outside the gene matches: 9. CDR3 DNA sequence: TGTGCCAGCAGCTCCTATGGACAGGGGACTAAGACCCAGTACTTC. Translated: CASSSYGQGTKTQYF. Looking up the rest from reference TRBV5-4 and TRBJ2-5 gives the full variable domain: ETGVTQSPTHLIKTRGQQVTLRCSSQSGHNTVSWYQQALGQGPQFIFQYYREEENGRGNFPPRFSGLQFPNYSSELNVNALELDDSALYLCASSSYGQGTKTQYFGPGTRLLVL.

This clone is a singleton in its sample. The chain uses TRBV5-1 and TRBJ2-7, with TRBD2 matching 7 bases. The germline gives CDR1 SGHRS, CDR2 YFSETQ. This CDR3 has 16 residues. V was pared by 0 bases and J by 4 bases, with 10 bases of the junction left unmatched. As DNA, the CDR3 is TGCGCCAGCAGCTTGGATCCAGCGGGAAACCCATACGAGCAGTACTTC. This gives the protein CASSLDPAGNPYEQYF. The whole variable domain, filled in from reference TRBV5-1 and TRBJ2-7, reads KAGVTQTPRYLIKTRGQQVTLSCSPISGHRSVSWYQQTPGQGLQFLFEYFSETQRNKGNFPGRFSGRQFSNSRSEMNVSTLELGDSALYLCASSLDPAGNPYEQYFGPGTRLTVT.

The chain is built from TRBV6-5 and TRBJ2-7, with a weak D call TRBD1 (5 bases). V dropped 6 bases and J dropped 3 bases, with 15 bases sitting between them. This CDR3 is 14 amino acids long. Germline V gives CDR1 MNHEY, CDR2 SVGAGI. The CDR3 region is CASSTGGRDYEQYF. CDR3 nucleotide sequence: TGTGCCAGCAGCACGGGTGGCAGGGACTACGAGCAGTACTTC.